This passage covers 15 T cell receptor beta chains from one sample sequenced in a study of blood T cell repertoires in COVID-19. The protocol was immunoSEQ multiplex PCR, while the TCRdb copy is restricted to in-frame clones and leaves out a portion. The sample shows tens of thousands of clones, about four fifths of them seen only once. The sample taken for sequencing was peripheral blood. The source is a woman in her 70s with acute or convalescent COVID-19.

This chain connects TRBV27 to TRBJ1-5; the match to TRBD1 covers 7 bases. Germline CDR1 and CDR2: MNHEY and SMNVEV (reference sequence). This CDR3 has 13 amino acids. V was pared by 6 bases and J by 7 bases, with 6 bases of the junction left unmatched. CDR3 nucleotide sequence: TGTGCCAGCAGGCGCCAGGGGGGCCAGCCCCAGCATTTT. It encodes CASRRQGGQPQHF.

CDR3 bases: TGTGCCAGCAGTTTAGGGGAGGGGTTATCCTACGAGCAGTACTTC. It encodes CASSLGEGLSYEQYF. The rearrangement uses TRBV27 and TRBJ2-7; 7 bases map to TRBD2. The junction had 5 bases not matched to a gene; V was cut back by 2 bases and J by 1 base. CDR3 length: 15 residues. Germline assignment: CDR1 MNHEY and CDR2 SMNVEV (reference sequence).

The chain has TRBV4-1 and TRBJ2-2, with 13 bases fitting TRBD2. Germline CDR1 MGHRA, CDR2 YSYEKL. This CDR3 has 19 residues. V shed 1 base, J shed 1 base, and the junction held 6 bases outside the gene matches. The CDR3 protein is CASSQAHGLAGVNTGELFF. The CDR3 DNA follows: TGCGCCAGCAGCCAAGCACACGGACTAGCGGGGGTGAACACCGGGGAGCTGTTTTTT.

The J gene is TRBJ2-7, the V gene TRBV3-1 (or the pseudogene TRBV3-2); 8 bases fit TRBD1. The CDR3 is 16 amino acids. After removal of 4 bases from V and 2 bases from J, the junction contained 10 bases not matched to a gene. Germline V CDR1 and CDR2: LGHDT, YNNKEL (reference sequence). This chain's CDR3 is CASSPVARQGPYEQYF. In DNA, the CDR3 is TGTGCCAGCAGCCCCGTGGCGAGACAGGGGCCCTACGAGCAGTACTTC.

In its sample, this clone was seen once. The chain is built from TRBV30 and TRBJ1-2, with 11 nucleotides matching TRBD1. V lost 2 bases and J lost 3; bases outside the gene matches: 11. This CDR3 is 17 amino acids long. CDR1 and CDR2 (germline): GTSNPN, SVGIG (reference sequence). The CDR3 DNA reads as TGTGCCTGGAGTCCTTGGCCGGGACAGGGGGTAGACTATGGCTACACCTTC. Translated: CAWSPWPGQGVDYGYTF.

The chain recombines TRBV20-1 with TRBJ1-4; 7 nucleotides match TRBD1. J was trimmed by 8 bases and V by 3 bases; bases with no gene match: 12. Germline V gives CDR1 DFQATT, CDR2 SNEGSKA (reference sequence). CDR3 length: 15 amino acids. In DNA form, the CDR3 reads TGCAGTGCTAGTCGACAGGGAGGAGCTCGCGAAAAACTGTTTTTT. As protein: CSASRQGGAREKLFF.

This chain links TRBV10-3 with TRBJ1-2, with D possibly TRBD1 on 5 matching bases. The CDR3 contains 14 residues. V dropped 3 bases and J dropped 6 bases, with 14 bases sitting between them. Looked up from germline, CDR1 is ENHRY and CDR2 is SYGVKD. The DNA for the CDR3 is TGTGCCATCAGTGACAGGGTAAAATCGGATGGCTACACCTTC. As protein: CAISDRVKSDGYTF.

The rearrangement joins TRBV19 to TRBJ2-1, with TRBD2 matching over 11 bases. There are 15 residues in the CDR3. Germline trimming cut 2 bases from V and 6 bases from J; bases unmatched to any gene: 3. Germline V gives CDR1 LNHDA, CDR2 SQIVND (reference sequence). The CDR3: CASSILTSGANEQFF. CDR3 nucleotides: TGTGCCAGTAGTATACTGACTAGCGGGGCCAATGAGCAGTTCTTC.

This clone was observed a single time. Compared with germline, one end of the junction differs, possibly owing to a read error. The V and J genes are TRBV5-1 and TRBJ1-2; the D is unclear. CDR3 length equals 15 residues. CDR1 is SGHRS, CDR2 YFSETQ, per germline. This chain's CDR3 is CASSPSSPGRREAPF. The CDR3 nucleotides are TGCGCCAGCAGCCCATCTAGCCCCGGAAGGCGAGAGGCTCCCTTC.

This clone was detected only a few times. This chain's CDR3 is CASSLAVTGELFF. As DNA, the CDR3 is TGTGCCAGCAGCCTCGCGGTCACCGGGGAGCTGTTTTTT. The chain combines TRBV14 with TRBJ2-2; D remains unclear. The CDR3 loop spans 13 amino acids. Germline V gene sequence: CDR1 SGHDN, CDR2 FVKESK. Trimming took 4 bases from V and 4 from J, leaving 7 bases between them. The whole variable domain, filled in from reference TRBV14 and TRBJ2-2, reads EAGVTQFPSHSVIEKGQTVTLRCDPISGHDNLYWYRRVMGKEIKFLLHFVKESKQDESGMPNNRFLAERTGGTYSTLKVQPAELEDSGVYFCASSLAVTGELFFGEGSRLTVL.

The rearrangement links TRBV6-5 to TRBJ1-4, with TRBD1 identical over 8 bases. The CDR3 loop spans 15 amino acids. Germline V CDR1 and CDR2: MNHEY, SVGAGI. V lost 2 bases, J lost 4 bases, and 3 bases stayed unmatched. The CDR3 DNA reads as TGTGCCAGCAGTTACACGACAGGGGATAATGAAAAACTGTTTTTT. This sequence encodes CASSYTTGDNEKLFF.

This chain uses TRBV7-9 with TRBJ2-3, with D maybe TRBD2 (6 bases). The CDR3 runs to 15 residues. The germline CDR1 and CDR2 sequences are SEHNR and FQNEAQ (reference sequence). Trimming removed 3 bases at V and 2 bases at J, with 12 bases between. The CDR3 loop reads CASSLGGGDTDTQYF. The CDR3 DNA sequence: TGTGCCAGCAGCTTGGGGGGAGGTGACACAGATACGCAGTATTTT.

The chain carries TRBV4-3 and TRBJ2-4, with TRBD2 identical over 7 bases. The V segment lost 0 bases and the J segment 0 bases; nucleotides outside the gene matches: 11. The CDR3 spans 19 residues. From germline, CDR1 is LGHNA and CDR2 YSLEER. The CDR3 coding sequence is TGCGCCAGCAGCCAAGATACACTGGCTAGCGGCCCAGCCAAAAACATTCAGTACTTC. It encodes CASSQDTLASGPAKNIQYF.

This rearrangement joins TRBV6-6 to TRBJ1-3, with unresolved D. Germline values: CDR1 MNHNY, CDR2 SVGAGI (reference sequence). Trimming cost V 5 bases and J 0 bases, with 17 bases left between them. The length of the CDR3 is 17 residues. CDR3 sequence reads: CASSRITEALSGNTIYF. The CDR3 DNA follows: TGTGCCAGCAGTCGCATCACGGAGGCCCTCTCTGGAAACACCATATATTTT.

The CDR3 here is CSVEGAGKYGYTF. The CDR3 DNA reads as TGCAGCGTTGAAGGGGCAGGGAAGTATGGCTACACCTTC. The chain links TRBV29-1 to TRBJ1-2, with D perhaps TRBD1 (5 bases). The CDR3 has 13 amino acids. Germline CDR1 SQVTM, CDR2 ANQGSEA. The germline V and J ends were trimmed by 1 base and 5 bases, with 11 bases remaining between them.